The 25 T cell receptor beta chains in this list originate from one sample, sequenced in a study of blood T cells in healthy people across ages. Next came a second PCR, run for roughly 6 to 11 cycles, which used a sample-barcoded 5' primer along with a J-beta primer mix. TCRdb independently ran MiXCR on the 5' RACE reads; one entry per CDR3 protein. The data hold 500,000 to 550,000 distinct CDR3 sequences, with approximately 25% observed a single time. This sample also appeared in a second study, on T cells of mothers and their children.

Material: blood. These receptors all come from a boy between 5 and 17 years old in good health.

This chain uses TRBV4-1 with TRBJ2-1; no firm D call. Germline lookup yields CDR1 MGHRA and CDR2 YSYEKL. The CDR3 length is 14 residues. With 2 bases removed from V and 2 bases from J, the gap between germline ends came to 7 bases. The CDR3 DNA reads as TGCGCCAGCAGCCAACGCAGTCCCTACAATGAGCAGTTCTTC. It yields the protein CASSQRSPYNEQFF.

The J gene is TRBJ1-4, the V gene TRBV6-5; a possible D gene is TRBD1 (5 bases). CDR3 length: 16 residues. Trimming removed 0 bases from V and 3 bases from J, with 11 bases in between. Germline V CDR1 and CDR2: MNHEY, SVGAGI. This CDR3 reads CASSYSATRANEKLFF. The CDR3 DNA sequence: TGTGCCAGCAGTTACTCGGCCACCAGGGCTAATGAAAAACTGTTTTTT.

The J gene is TRBJ1-1, the V gene TRBV12-3 or TRBV12-4; D remains ambiguous. V gave up 7 bases and J gave up 1 base, with 7 bases separating them. CDR3 size: 12 residues. CDR3 sequence reads: CASKEPNTEAFF. CDR3 DNA: TGTGCCAGCAAGGAGCCGAACACTGAAGCTTTCTTT.

V and J are TRBV11-2 and TRBJ2-5; 11 nucleotides line up with TRBD2. Germline V gene lookup returns CDR1 SGHAT and CDR2 FQNNGV. J lost 11 bases, V lost 0 bases, and 14 bases had no gene match. The CDR3 covers 17 residues. In nucleotides, the CDR3 is TGTGCCAGCAGCTTAGATTCCCCGACTAGCGGGAACTACCAGCAGTACTTC. This gives the protein CASSLDSPTSGNYQQYF.

This clonotype was counted ten times or more. The rearrangement links TRBV5-1 to TRBJ2-5; the D gene is possibly TRBD2 (6 bases). The length of the CDR3 is 15 residues. CDR1 and CDR2 from the germline V gene are SGHRS and YFSETQ. Trimming took 4 bases from V and 5 from J, leaving 18 bases between them. The CDR3 DNA reads TGCGCCAGCAGCCAGCAGGGAAGCCGGGGGGAGACCCAGTACTTC. This translates into CASSQQGSRGETQYF.

The chain is built from TRBV5-1 and TRBJ1-4; D perhaps matches TRBD1 (5 bases). V lost 0 bases to trimming and J lost 2 bases, with 8 bases between them. The CDR3 runs to 15 residues. CDR1 SGHRS and CDR2 YFSETQ come from the germline V gene. The CDR3 DNA reads TGCGCCAGCAGCTTGGAACAGGTCACTAATGAAAAACTGTTTTTT. This translates into CASSLEQVTNEKLFF.

The genes are TRBV12-3 or TRBV12-4 and TRBJ2-5; perhaps TRBD2 as D (5 bases). The CDR3 sequence is 13 residues long. The V gene lost 3 bases and the J gene lost 5 bases, with 10 bases spanning the gap. The CDR3, as DNA: TGTGCCAGCAGTTTTTTAGAGGGCGAGACCCAGTACTTC. Amino acids: CASSFLEGETQYF.

The gene calls are TRBV5-4 and TRBJ2-6, with D uncertain. The CDR3 consists of 17 residues. In germline, CDR1 is SGHNT, CDR2 YYREEE (reference sequence). Trimming shortened V by 4 bases and J by 0 bases, and 14 bases separated the two germline ends. The CDR3 nucleotides are TGTGCCAGCAGCCGCGTCCAGGATTACTCTGGGGCCAACGTCCTGACTTTC. Translation: CASSRVQDYSGANVLTF. The full variable domain, in which reference TRBV5-4 and TRBJ2-6 provide the parts outside the CDR3, is ETGVTQSPTHLIKTRGQQVTLRCSSQSGHNTVSWYQQALGQGPQFIFQYYREEENGRGNFPPRFSGLQFPNYSSELNVNALELDDSALYLCASSRVQDYSGANVLTFGAGSRLTVL.

This clonotype showed up just once. Relative to the germline gene, one junction end is altered; a read error may explain this. The chain couples TRBV6-5 to TRBJ2-7; 11 bases match TRBD1. Germline loops: CDR1 MNHEY, CDR2 SVGAGI. The CDR3 is 14 amino acids. The CDR3 reads CAGSPGTGGYEQYF. The DNA of the CDR3 is TGTGCCGGCAGTCCCGGGACAGGGGGATACGAGCAGTACTTC.

The sample holds a few counts of this clonotype. The chain links TRBV4-2 to TRBJ2-3, with 11 bases fitting TRBD2. The germline V gene has CDR1 LGHNA and CDR2 YNFKEQ. This CDR3 is built from 15 residues. The V segment lost 5 bases and the J segment 4 bases; nucleotides outside the gene matches: 5. The CDR3 nucleotides read TGTGCCAGCAGCTCAACTAGCGGGGGAGCAGATACGCAGTATTTT. It is translated as CASSSTSGGADTQYF.

The gene calls are TRBV25-1 and TRBJ1-4, with D possibly TRBD1 on 5 matching bases. Trimming left V 1 base short and J 6 bases short, with 9 bases between. Germline values: CDR1 MGHDK, CDR2 SYGVNS. The CDR3 has 14 amino acids. CDR3 bases: TGTGCCAGCAGTGAATGGGTAGGGGATGAAAAACTGTTTTTT. Its translation: CASSEWVGDEKLFF.

The rearrangement uses TRBV20-1 and TRBJ2-5, with 14 bases that match TRBD2. Trimming removed 0 bases from V and 5 bases from J; junction bases left unmatched: 8. Germline CDR1 DFQATT, CDR2 SNEGSKA (reference sequence). The CDR3 has 17 amino acids. The CDR3 region is CSARDLPWTSGRETQYF. The CDR3 DNA follows: TGCAGTGCTAGAGATTTACCCTGGACTAGCGGGAGGGAGACCCAGTACTTC.

This clonotype was seen a handful of times. The J gene is TRBJ2-5, the V gene TRBV3-1; D is uncertain. The assigned J gene may be wrong: the sequence end matches TRBJ2-1 better. The CDR3 is 14 amino acids. Germline CDR1 is LGHDT and CDR2 is YNNKEL (reference sequence). The CDR3 nucleotides read TGTGCCAGCAGCCAAGATGTGGGATGGACGGCGCAGTTCTTC. This encodes CASSQDVGWTAQFF.

Only a few counts were recorded for this clonotype. The rearrangement uses TRBV12-3 or TRBV12-4 and TRBJ1-2; possibly TRBD1 for D (6 bases). Trimming took 4 bases from V and 4 from J, leaving 16 bases between them. CDR3 size: 15 residues. The CDR3 DNA reads as TGTGCCAGCAGTTCCCACCGGGGGGGGGCCTATGGCTACACCTTC. Protein sequence: CASSSHRGGAYGYTF.

V usage is TRBV7-9 and J usage is TRBJ1-3; D is unresolved. V lost 1 base, J lost 0 bases, and 7 bases lay in between. This CDR3 has 15 residues. The V gene's germline CDR1 is SEHNR and CDR2 FQNEAQ (reference sequence). The CDR3 nucleotides read TGTGCCAGCAGCTTAGGGGAGGCCTCTGGAAACACCATATATTTT. Protein product: CASSLGEASGNTIYF. Supplemented by reference TRBV7-9 and TRBJ1-3, the full variable domain reads DTGVSQNPRHKITKRGQNVTFRCDPISEHNRLYWYRQTLGQGPEFLTYFQNEAQLEKSRLLSDRFSAERPKGSFSTLEIQRTEQGDSAMYLCASSLGEASGNTIYFGEGSWLTVV.

The V gene is TRBV20-1, the J gene TRBJ1-4; no clear D gene. CDR1 is DFQATT and CDR2 is SNEGSKA in the germline V gene (reference sequence). The CDR3 consists of 14 residues. Trimming took off 5 bases at V and 7 bases at J, with 17 bases between the two ends. The CDR3, as DNA: TGCAGTGCTTCCGATCTCCTGGAGCTTGAAAAACTGTTTTTT. Translating gives CSASDLLELEKLFF.

V and J are TRBV11-3 and TRBJ1-6; D is uncertain. The CDR3 spans 16 residues. The germline V gene has CDR1 SGHNT and CDR2 YENEEA. Trimming took 2 bases from V and 6 from J, leaving 14 bases between them. CDR3 in amino acids: CASSLFFCVRNSPLHF. DNA of the CDR3: TGTGCCAGCAGCTTATTTTTTTGTGTCCGTAATTCACCCCTCCACTTT.

The chain couples TRBV12-3 or TRBV12-4 to TRBJ2-6; D could derive from TRBD1 or TRBD2 (5 bases each). The CDR3 contains 17 residues. Trimming pared 7 bases from V and 0 bases from J, leaving 16 bases between. Here the CDR3 reads CASTSGRTFSGANVLTF. The CDR3 coding sequence is TGTGCCAGCACTTCGGGGCGGACGTTCTCTGGGGCCAACGTCCTGACTTTC.

This clonotype was detected a few times. CDR3 DNA sequence: TGTGCCAGCAGCTTAGCCGGGGGGGACTACGAGCAGTACTTC. It yields the protein CASSLAGGDYEQYF. The V call is TRBV13, the J call TRBJ2-7; TRBD2 matches 8 bases. The CDR3 is made up of 14 amino acids. Germline assignment: CDR1 PRHDT and CDR2 FYEKMQ (reference sequence). J lost 3 bases, V lost 1 base, and 2 bases had no gene match.

The rearrangement links TRBV20-1 to TRBJ2-5, with D maybe TRBD2 (6 bases). The length of the CDR3 is 13 residues. The V end lost 6 bases, the J end lost 4 bases, and 15 bases lay between the germline ends. Germline CDR1 reads DFQATT; CDR2 reads SNEGSKA (reference sequence). CDR3 region: CSAPSRGRETQYF. The CDR3 coding sequence is TGCAGTGCCCCCTCGCGGGGACGAGAGACCCAGTACTTC.

This sequence joins TRBV4-3 and TRBJ1-2; 7 bases match TRBD1. V dropped 2 bases and J dropped 0; count of bases not matched to a gene: 9. Germline V gene lookup returns CDR1 LGHNA and CDR2 YSLEER. The CDR3 extends over 17 amino acids. The CDR3 protein is CASSQSRTGLSNYGYTF. The DNA of the CDR3 is TGCGCCAGCAGCCAATCCCGGACAGGCCTCTCTAACTATGGCTACACCTTC.

The rearrangement links TRBV7-2 to TRBJ2-7; D may be TRBD2 (5 bases). The CDR3 loop spans 13 amino acids. Trimming cost V 4 bases and J 4 bases, with 11 bases left between them. Germline V gene lookup returns CDR1 SGHTA and CDR2 FQGNSA. CDR3 loop: CASSSLRAYEQYF. In nucleotides, the CDR3 is TGTGCCAGCAGCTCTCTGAGGGCGTACGAGCAGTACTTC.

For the CDR3, the DNA is TGTGCCAGCAGTTACTCTGAGGCATGGCGAAAAGGCTTCACCGGGGAGCTGTTTTTT. It is translated as CASSYSEAWRKGFTGELFF. This chain joins TRBV6-2 or TRBV6-3 and TRBJ2-2; no firm D call. Germline V lookup: CDR1 MNHEY, CDR2 SVGEGT. With 0 bases removed from V and 4 bases from J, the gap between germline ends came to 21 bases. The CDR3 totals 19 residues.

This clonotype was counted between two and nine times. V is TRBV28 and J is TRBJ1-2, with a tentative D call TRBD1 (5 bases). This CDR3 contains 13 residues. Germline CDR1 is MDHEN and CDR2 is SYDVKM. Deletions cut 3 bases from V and 7 bases from J, with 12 bases between. CDR3 nucleotide sequence: TGTGCCAGCAGTTTGGGCAGGGCTAGTGGCTACACCTTC. It codes for CASSLGRASGYTF.

This clonotype was seen only a few times. The rearrangement joins TRBV25-1 to TRBJ2-7; 8 bases fit TRBD1. V lost 5 bases, J lost 3 bases, and 6 bases stayed unmatched. This CDR3 has 14 residues. Germline V gives CDR1 MGHDK, CDR2 SYGVNS. The CDR3 DNA reads TGTGCCAGCAGTCCTGAGACAGGGGACTACGAGCAGTACTTC. As protein: CASSPETGDYEQYF.